This T cell receptor beta chain appears in the sequencing data of a study of beta chain features in type 1 diabetes (dated by TCRdb to 2016 to 2019). Regarding the complete study: Mean age, gender distribution, total cell number and subset yield were not different between patients and healthy donors. Regulatory and stem cell-like memory subsets were isolated from only 8 patients and about 8 healthy donors, whereas naive and central memory subsets came from all 30 or so donors. The study compared TCRB repertoires of sorted circulating CD4+ T cell subsets between recently diagnosed type 1 diabetes patients and matched healthy donors. A total of roughly 100 million sorted cells were examined across all samples, and the number of cells per subset was strongly correlated with RNA yield. Summary of the overall study and its limitations: Naive, central memory and regulatory TCRB repertoires appeared more similar among patients than among healthy donors. Fewer insertions and more nucleotide deletions at VDJ recombination sites were observed in patients with type 1 diabetes, implying thymic rearrangement abnormalities. Sequencing cDNA rather than genomic DNA could over-represent highly expressing activated cells, although activation and CD3 levels did not differ between groups. Shorter templates might be favored by PCR, yet because patient and control samples were amplified and corrected together, any such skew would affect both groups equally. Because the HLA sub-analyses included only small numbers of individuals, any influence of HLA type on TCRB rearrangement was left unresolved. In all four CD4+ subsets, TCRB CDR3 length was moderately but significantly shorter in type 1 diabetes patients.

The CDR3, cysteine through phenylalanine, is 14 amino acids long. CDR3 DNA only is kept here, 42 bases in frame from base 1. For CDR1 and CDR2, the germline V gene lists SQVTM and ANQGSEA. Trimming takes 7 bases off V and 5 bases off J; junction bases not matched to a gene: 7. From each donor, a single peripheral blood sample of approximately 110 mL on average was drawn into heparinised tubes. Naive, central memory, regulatory and stem cell-like memory CD4+ T cells were sorted on a BD FACSAria II using a panel including CD45RO, CCR7, CD25, CD127, CD95 and CD27. All sorted populations exceeded 95% purity. Right away, PBMCs were isolated by Lymphoprep density gradient centrifugation and were stained directly, with no culture step. So that batch effects would be minimized, each experiment stained and sorted samples in pairs, pairing one healthy donor with one patient. This clone was observed a handful of times. This receptor's antigen is unknown. Within one base of it there is no much larger clone, and no base qualities were kept.

The High Capacity cDNA Reverse Transcription Kit was used to reverse transcribe all of the isolated RNA, meaning that expressed TCRB transcripts were what got sequenced. Naive, central memory and regulatory T cell samples underwent deep immunoSEQ sequencing, averaging about 3.57 million total reads per sample. Sorted cells were lysed in RLT buffer and RNA was extracted with DNase-treated RNeasy Micro or Mini kits, depending on cell number. To prevent cross-contamination, each cell subset was processed individually, whereas patient and healthy donor samples were processed jointly. Using the immunoSEQ multiplex PCR, TCRB sequences were amplified from cDNA into 87-bp fragments spanning the CDR3 region. The amplicons were sequenced using the Illumina HiSeq platform. Under the source paper's analysis protocol: PCR bias was computationally corrected using synthetic template baselines, reads within Hamming distance 2 were collapsed, and singletons that could not be merged were discarded. Reads were aligned against IMGT to assign V, D and J genes, CDR3 length and insertions or deletions at six rearrangement sites. Within each subset, clonotype counts were normalized to sorted cell number, and only after that were true diversity and Gini coefficients computed with the tcR R package. The overlap coefficient, calculated on TCRB nucleotide sequences, was used to quantify repertoire sharing. As a proxy for the pre-selection repertoire, out-of-frame TCRB sequences from naive cells were analyzed. Sourced from immuneACCESS, this table was stored by TCRdb with only in-frame sequences that have V and J called. A share of the clones is absent; for the studies checked, an unresolved V gene accounts for under half, and the remainder has no known explanation. V and J calls and clone size are those listed in that table; D and trimming were worked out from the DNA. The sample table records about 740,000 clones; around 15% of these occur just once. The ten largest clones capture less than 0.025% of the sample.

The clonotype originates from a man younger than 35 with type 1 diabetes. Sequenced input: naive CD4+ T cells from blood. The sample's cell subset or site label, in plain terms: true naive CD4+ T cells. The chain is assembled from TRBV29-1 and TRBJ2-5, and 13 bases in between align with TRBD2. The DNA is TGCAGCGCCCTTACTAGCGGGGGGGCTGAGACCCAGTACTTC. This encodes CSALTSGGAETQYF.